This T cell receptor (beta chain) was sequenced for a study of cytomegalovirus exposure and HLA in healthy donors. Regarding the study as a whole: In a later analysis, the majority of CMV-associated beta chains seemingly showed HLA restriction. Several of the most significant clusters were apparently associated with common viral pathogens in a later analysis. Most TCR sequences were uncommon, yet certain public TCRs appeared in many donors. The study labeled 164 TCR beta chains cytomegalovirus-associated.

Comment on this clone: Its antigen is not identified.

Primers for the PCR totalled 60 Vbeta and 13 Jbeta. Here immunoSEQ multiplex PCR was the method, and the copy in TCRdb shows in-frame clones only, minus some. The sample lists over 100,000 clones; 65% to 80% were seen once. The germline V gene has CDR1 MDHEN and CDR2 SYDVKM. CDR3 length: 12 amino acids. V lost 10 bases and J 7 bases, leaving 14 bases between the germline ends. V gene TRBV28 combines with J gene TRBJ1-5, with D maybe TRBD1 (5 bases). Sample: PBMCs. The origin of this receptor is a male donor in good health and CMV-seropositive. CDR3 loop: CATSGYDQPQHF. CDR3 DNA: TGTGCCACCTCAGGGTACGACCAGCCCCAGCATTTT.